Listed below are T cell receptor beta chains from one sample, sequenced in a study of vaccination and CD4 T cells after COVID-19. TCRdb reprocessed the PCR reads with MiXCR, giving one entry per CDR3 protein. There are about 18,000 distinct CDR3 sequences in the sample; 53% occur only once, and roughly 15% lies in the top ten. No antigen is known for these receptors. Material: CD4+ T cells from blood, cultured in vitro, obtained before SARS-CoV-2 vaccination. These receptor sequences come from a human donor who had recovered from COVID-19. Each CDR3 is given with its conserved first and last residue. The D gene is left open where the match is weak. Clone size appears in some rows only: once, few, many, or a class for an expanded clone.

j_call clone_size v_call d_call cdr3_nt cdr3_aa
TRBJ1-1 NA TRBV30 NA TGTGCCTCCTTACCCGTGCTCTTGCCCACTGAAGCTTTCTTT CASLPVLLPTEAFF
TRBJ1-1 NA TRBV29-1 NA TGCAGCGTTATCTGGGGGTCGAACGCCAGGACTGAAGCTTTCTTT CSVIWGSNARTEAFF
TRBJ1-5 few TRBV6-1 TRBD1 TGTGCCAGCAGCCGCAATCACCGGGACAGGGGGAATCAGCCCCAGCATTTT CASSRNHRDRGNQPQHF
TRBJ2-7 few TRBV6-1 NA TGTGCCAGCAGTCGGACAGCCTCCCGACCCGGACGGCCCTACGAGCAGTACTTC CASSRTASRPGRPYEQYF
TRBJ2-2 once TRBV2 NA TGTGCCAGCAGTGAAATTGGTCTATTGAACACCGGGGAGCTGTTTTTT CASSEIGLLNTGELFF
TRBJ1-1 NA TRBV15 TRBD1 TGTGCCACCAGCTCATTAGGACAGGGGAACACTGAAGCTTTCTTT CATSSLGQGNTEAFF
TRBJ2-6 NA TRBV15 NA TGTGCCACCAGCAGAGGACGGAATGCAAACGTCCTGACTTTC CATSRGRNANVLTF
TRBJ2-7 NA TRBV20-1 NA TGCAGTGCTCCCGGGACGGGAAACTACGAGCAGTACTTC CSAPGTGNYEQYF
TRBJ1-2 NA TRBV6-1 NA TGTGCCGGGGCAGGCACAATCGGGGGCTATGGCTACACCTTC CAGAGTIGGYGYTF
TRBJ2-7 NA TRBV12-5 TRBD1 TGTGCTAGTGGGGGGACAGGGACCTCCTACGAGCAGTACTTC CASGGTGTSYEQYF
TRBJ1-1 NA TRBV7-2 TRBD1 TGTGCCAGCAGCTACAGGGGGAACACTGAAGCTTTCTTT CASSYRGNTEAFF
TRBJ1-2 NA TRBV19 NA TGTGCCAGTAGTCCCCCGGGACGGCAAAACTATGGCTACACCTTC CASSPPGRQNYGYTF
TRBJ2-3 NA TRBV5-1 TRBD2 TGCGCCAGCAGCGTGGATAGCGGGGGAGGCACAGATACGCAGTATTTT CASSVDSGGGTDTQYF
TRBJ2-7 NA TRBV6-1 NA TGTGCCAGCAGAGCCTGGGACTCCTACGAGCAGTACTTC CASRAWDSYEQYF
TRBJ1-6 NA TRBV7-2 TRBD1 TGTGCCAGCAGCTTAGCAGACAGGGGCTATAATTCACCCCTCCACTTT CASSLADRGYNSPLHF
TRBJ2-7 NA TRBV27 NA TGTGCCAGCAGTTTATTAGGTGGGGAAGCCTACGAGCAGTACTTC CASSLLGGEAYEQYF
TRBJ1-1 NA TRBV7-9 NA TGTGCCAGCAGCTTAGCGGCGGGAATTGGCACTGAAGCTTTCTTT CASSLAAGIGTEAFF
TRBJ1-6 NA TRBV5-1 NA TGCGCCAGCAGCTTGGCCAGGGGTGATTCACCCCTCCACTTT CASSLARGDSPLHF
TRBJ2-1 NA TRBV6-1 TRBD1 TGTGCCAGCAGAGCCGGGACAGTTTACAATGAGCAGTTCTTC CASRAGTVYNEQFF
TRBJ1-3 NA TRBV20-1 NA TGCAGTGCTAGTTCCGGGGCTGGAAACACCATATATTTT CSASSGAGNTIYF
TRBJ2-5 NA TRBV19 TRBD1 TGTGCCAGTAGTTATACCGGGACAGGGTTCCAAGAAACCCAGTACTTC CASSYTGTGFQETQYF
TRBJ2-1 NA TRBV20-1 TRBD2 TGCAGTGCTAGGCCTTGGACTAGCGGGAGTTGGAATGAGCAGTTCTTC CSARPWTSGSWNEQFF
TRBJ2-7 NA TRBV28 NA TGTGCCAGCAGTTTGAACAAGCCCTACGAGCAGTACTTC CASSLNKPYEQYF
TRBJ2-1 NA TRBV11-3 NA TGTGCCAGCAGCTTAGGGCCGAGCTCCTACAATGAGCAGTTCTTC CASSLGPSSYNEQFF
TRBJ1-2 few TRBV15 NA TGTGCCACCAGCAAGGTTGGGCAGCTTTATGGCTACACCTTC CATSKVGQLYGYTF
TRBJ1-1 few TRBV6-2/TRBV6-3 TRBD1 TGTGCCAGCAGTTATTCTTCTCCGGGACAGGGGGCGGTCACTGAAGCTTTCTTT CASSYSSPGQGAVTEAFF
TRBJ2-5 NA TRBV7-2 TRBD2 TGTGCCAGCAGCTTAGGGTACGGACTAGCGGGGAAACAAGAGACCCAGTACTTC CASSLGYGLAGKQETQYF
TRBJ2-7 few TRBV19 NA TGTGCCAGTAGTACGGAGTACGAGCAGTACTTC CASSTEYEQYF
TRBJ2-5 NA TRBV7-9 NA TGCAGCACAAGCCGGTCGCAAGAGACCCAGTACTTC CSTSRSQETQYF
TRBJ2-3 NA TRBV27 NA TGTGCCAGCAGTCCCGGGATTGGGGCAGATACGCAGTATTTT CASSPGIGADTQYF
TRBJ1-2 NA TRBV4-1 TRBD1 TGCGCCAGCAGCCACCTGGACAGGGGCGGTGGCTACACCTTC CASSHLDRGGGYTF
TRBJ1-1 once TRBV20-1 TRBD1 TGCAGTGCCAAAACAGGGGGCGGAAACACTGAAGCTTTCTTT CSAKTGGGNTEAFF
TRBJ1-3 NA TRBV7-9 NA TGTGCCAGCAGCTACGGATGGACGGCGAGCTCTGGAAACACCATATATTTT CASSYGWTASSGNTIYF
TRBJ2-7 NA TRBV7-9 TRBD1 TGTGCCAGCAGCGATCAGGACAGGGGGCGGCTAAACGAGCAGTACTTC CASSDQDRGRLNEQYF
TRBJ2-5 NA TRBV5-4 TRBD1 TGTGCCAGCAGCTTGGCAGGGGGAACCCCCCAAGAGACCCAGTACTTC CASSLAGGTPQETQYF
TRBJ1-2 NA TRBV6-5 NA TGTGCCAGCAGTTACTCGGCCAGCCGGGGGCTGAACTATGGCTACACCTTC CASSYSASRGLNYGYTF
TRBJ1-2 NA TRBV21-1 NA TGTGCCAGCAGCAAATACGGGGGTTATGGCTACACCTTC CASSKYGGYGYTF
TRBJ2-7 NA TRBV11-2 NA TGTGCCAGCAGCTTAGTACCACAACCCCCGGGGTCAACCTACGAGCAGTACTTC CASSLVPQPPGSTYEQYF
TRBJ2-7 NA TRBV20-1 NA TGCAGTGCTAGCGTAGTACAGGGTGACGAGCAGTACTTC CSASVVQGDEQYF
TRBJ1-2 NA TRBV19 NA TGTGCCAGTCGATATGGCTACACCTTC CASRYGYTF
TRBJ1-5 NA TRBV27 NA TGTGCCAGCAGTTTCCCCCGGGTGTCATACAATCAGCCCCAGCATTTT CASSFPRVSYNQPQHF
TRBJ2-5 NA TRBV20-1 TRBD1 TGCAGTGCTAGATACAGGGGGCGGGAGACCCAGTACTTC CSARYRGRETQYF
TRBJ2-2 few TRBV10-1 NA TGCGCCAGCAGTGGGAACACCGGGGAGCTGTTTTTT CASSGNTGELFF
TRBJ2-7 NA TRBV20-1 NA TGCAGTGCTACTCCCCCCGATGCGGAGGCCTACGAGCAGTACTTC CSATPPDAEAYEQYF
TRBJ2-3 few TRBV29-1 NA TGCAGCGTTCTAGGACAGCTCACAGATACGCAGTATTTT CSVLGQLTDTQYF
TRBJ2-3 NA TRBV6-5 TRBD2 TGTGCCAGCAGTTACTCTGCTAGCGGGGGACCCACAGATACGCAGTATTTT CASSYSASGGPTDTQYF
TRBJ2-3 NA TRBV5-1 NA TGCGCCAGTAACACGGACGGGGGCACAGATACGCAGTATTTT CASNTDGGTDTQYF
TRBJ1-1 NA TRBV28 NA TGTGCCAGCAGTTTGGACACTGGGACTGAAGCTTTCTTT CASSLDTGTEAFF
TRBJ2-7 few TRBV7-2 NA TGTGCCAGCAGCTTCGGCGGGACCTACGAGCAGTACTTC CASSFGGTYEQYF
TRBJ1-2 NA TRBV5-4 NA TGTGCCAGCAGCCGAAAGGACGGCAACTATGGCTACACCTTC CASSRKDGNYGYTF
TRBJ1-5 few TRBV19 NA TGTGCCAGTAGTTTGTCAGGTAGCAATCAGCCCCAGCATTTT CASSLSGSNQPQHF
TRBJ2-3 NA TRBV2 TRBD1 TGTGCCAGCAGCCTGGGACAGGGAGATACGCAGTATTTT CASSLGQGDTQYF
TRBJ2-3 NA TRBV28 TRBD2 TGTGCCAGCAGCCTTCCCACTAGCGCAGATACGCAGTATTTT CASSLPTSADTQYF
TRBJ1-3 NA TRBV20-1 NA TGCAGTGCTAACCGGGACTCTGTCCCTGGAAACACCATATATTTT CSANRDSVPGNTIYF
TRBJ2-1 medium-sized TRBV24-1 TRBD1 TGTGCCACCAGTGATGTCGGACAGGGGGCCTACAATGAGCAGTTCTTC CATSDVGQGAYNEQFF